What follows are 26 T cell receptor beta chains derived from one specimen sequenced in a study of shared clonotypes between healthy human individuals. Measured with immunoSEQ multiplex PCR; TCRdb has only the in-frame clones, and not every one. Here the sample spans 450,000 to 500,000 clones, 81% being singletons. The sample was PBMCs. The source of these receptors is a woman in her thirties or forties in good health. Some clones in this sample may be carry-over from other donors' samples.

This chain links TRBV27 with TRBJ2-3, with 10 bases lining up with TRBD2. After removal of 5 bases from V and 5 bases from J, the junction contained 10 bases not matched to a gene. In germline, CDR1 is MNHEY, CDR2 SMNVEV (reference sequence). The CDR3 length is 16 residues. The CDR3: CASSNPRGLARDTQYF. The DNA of the CDR3 is TGTGCCAGCAGTAACCCTCGGGGACTAGCGAGAGATACGCAGTATTTT.

This clone was seen a single time. A read error may be the cause here, since a much bigger clone is one base away. Other DNA sequences within the sample encode an identical CDR3. J is TRBJ2-1 and V is TRBV28; no reliable D call. Trimming took off 1 base at V and 13 bases at J, with 17 bases between the two ends. The germline V gene encodes CDR1 MDHEN and CDR2 SYDVKM. This CDR3 has 14 residues. The CDR3 loop is CASSLSHGAAPQFF. The CDR3 bases are TGTGCCAGCAGTTTATCTCACGGTGCAGCTCCACAGTTCTTC.

In regard to this clone: A single base is all that separates this from a far larger clone, so a read error is likely. The genes are TRBV5-1 and TRBJ2-7; D gene ambiguous. Germline V gene data show CDR1 as SGHRS and CDR2 as YFSETQ. There are 13 residues in the CDR3. CDR3 residues: CASSAEISYEQCF. The DNA for the CDR3 is TGCGCCAGTTCGGCGGAGATCTCCTACGAGCAGTGCTTC.

As concerns this clone: A read error may be the cause here, since a much bigger clone is one base away. The rearrangement joins TRBV18 to TRBJ2-5; D gene ambiguous. The CDR3 runs to 18 residues. CDR1 and CDR2 from the germline V gene are KGHSH and LQKENI. CDR3 DNA: TGTGCCAGATCACCAGCAACTCATAGACCGGCCCTACAAGAGACCCAGTACTTC. Protein: CARSPATHRPALQETQYF.

The V and J genes are TRBV11-3 and TRBJ2-5; the match to TRBD2 covers 7 bases. V shed 1 base and J 2 bases; nucleotides not matched to a gene: 7. CDR1 is SGHNT, CDR2 YENEEA, per germline. This CDR3 has 16 residues. CDR3 in amino acids: CASSLGGGIVQETQYF. CDR3 nucleotides: TGTGCCAGCAGCTTAGGGGGAGGGATAGTACAAGAGACCCAGTACTTC.

V usage is TRBV5-4 and J usage is TRBJ2-2, with a weak D call TRBD2 (6 bases). This CDR3 region has 15 residues. The V end lost 6 bases, the J end lost 3 bases, and 15 bases lay between the germline ends. The V gene's germline CDR1 is SGHNT and CDR2 YYREEE (reference sequence). The CDR3 DNA reads TGTGCCAGCACCTGGGGCGGAGGGCACACCGGGGAGCTGTTTTTT. It specifies CASTWGGGHTGELFF.

This clone has just a few counts. The V and J genes are TRBV15 and TRBJ2-6, with 9 bases fitting TRBD1. Germline trimming cut 4 bases from V and 4 bases from J; bases unmatched to any gene: 11. Germline loops: CDR1 LNHNV, CDR2 YYDKDF (reference sequence). The CDR3 runs to 18 residues. CDR3 nucleotides: TGTGCCACCAGCACCGGGACAGGGTTCCCTTCCGGGGCCAACGTCCTGACTTTC. This encodes CATSTGTGFPSGANVLTF.

The gene calls are TRBV28 and TRBJ2-1; the D is unclear. V was shortened by 3 bases and J by 11 bases, with 11 bases between the two germline ends. The germline V gene has CDR1 MDHEN and CDR2 SYDVKM. This CDR3 is built from 12 residues. For the CDR3, the DNA is TGTGCCAGCAGTTTGTACGGCCTCAAGCAGTTCTTC. Translation gives CASSLYGLKQFF.

The rearrangement joins TRBV2 to TRBJ1-2, with TRBD1 as a possible D gene (6 bases). The CDR3 has 13 amino acids. Germline loops: CDR1 SNHLY, CDR2 FYNNEI. V was pared by 7 bases and J by 12 bases, with 21 bases between. The CDR3 loop reads CASTPGGGVGDTF. CDR3 nucleotides: TGTGCCAGCACCCCTGGGGGGGGCGTTGGGGACACCTTC.

As regards this clone: A far larger clone lies a single base away; this is likely a read error. Other nucleotide sequences in the sample specify the same CDR3. V and J are TRBV29-1 and TRBJ1-1; possibly TRBD1 for D (5 bases). Germline assignment: CDR1 SQVTM and CDR2 ANQGSEA. The CDR3 totals 12 residues. The CDR3, as DNA: TGCAGCGTTGAAGTTAGGGGAACTGAAGCTTTCTTC. Protein: CSVEVRGTEAFF. The entire variable domain, with the rest obtained from reference TRBV29-1 and TRBJ1-1, is as follows: SAVISQKPSRDICQRGTSLTIQCQVDSQVTMMFWYRQQPGQSLTLIATANQGSEATYESGFVIDKFPISRPNLTFSTLTVSNMSPEDSSIYLCSVEVRGTEAFFGQGTRLTVV.

There are many counts of this clone. Other DNA sequences in the same sample also yield this CDR3. The V call is TRBV18, the J call TRBJ2-5; 10 nucleotides match TRBD2. Germline V gene lookup returns CDR1 KGHSH and CDR2 LQKENI. The V segment lost 5 bases and the J segment 3 bases; nucleotides outside the gene matches: 9. This CDR3 has 16 amino acids. The CDR3 DNA follows: TGTGCCAGCTCAAGCCAGGTGGGGACTAGCGAAGAGACCCAGTACTTC. This translates into CASSSQVGTSEETQYF.

Concerning this clone itself: This likely traces to a read error, being one base from a far larger clone. The chain uses TRBV2 and TRBJ2-2, with TRBD1 identical over 9 bases. Germline CDR1 and CDR2: SNHLY and FYNNEI. The CDR3 is 14 residues long. The CDR3 nucleotides are TGTGCCAGCATAGGACAGGGGTCCACCGGGGAGCCGTTTTTT. The encoded protein is CASIGQGSTGEPFF.

This chain connects TRBV7-6 to TRBJ1-1; D is undetermined. CDR1 and CDR2 (germline): SGHVS, FNYEAQ. V was cut by 1 base and J by 5 bases, with 8 bases left in between. This CDR3 is built from 13 residues. Here the CDR3 DNA reads TGTGCCAGCAGCTTAGGGGGATGGACTGAAGCTTTCTTT. Amino acid sequence: CASSLGGWTEAFF.

The V and J genes are TRBV9 and TRBJ1-3; D perhaps matches TRBD1 (5 bases). Trimming took 0 bases from V and 0 from J, leaving 7 bases between them. Germline CDR1 is SGDLS and CDR2 is YYNGEE. The CDR3 has 15 amino acids. For the CDR3, the DNA is TGTGCCAGCAGCGTAGCAGGGCTCTCTGGAAACACCATATATTTT. Translating gives CASSVAGLSGNTIYF.

The chain has TRBV5-1 and TRBJ2-3; 7 bases match TRBD1. The CDR3 has 14 amino acids. Germline trimming cut 4 bases from V and 4 bases from J; bases unmatched to any gene: 6. CDR1 SGHRS and CDR2 YFSETQ come from the germline V gene. This CDR3 reads CASSEGQFADTQYF. CDR3 nucleotides: TGCGCCAGCAGCGAGGGACAGTTCGCAGATACGCAGTATTTT.

The chain recombines TRBV7-8 with TRBJ2-3, with 8 nucleotides matching TRBD2. V lost 7 bases and J lost 0; bases outside the gene matches: 18. This CDR3 contains 19 residues. Germline CDR1 SGHVS, CDR2 FQNEAQ. The CDR3 here is CASTRLAQTLPTSTDTQYF. In nucleotides, the CDR3 is TGTGCCAGCACTCGACTAGCGCAAACCCTCCCTACTAGCACAGATACGCAGTATTTT.

The chain couples TRBV2 to TRBJ2-3, with 8 bases matching TRBD1. The trim removed 6 bases at V and 6 bases at J, leaving 11 bases unmatched. The CDR3 covers 15 residues. The germline V gene encodes CDR1 SNHLY and CDR2 FYNNEI. This chain's CDR3 is CASSRGLTGVDTQYF. CDR3 in DNA: TGTGCCAGCAGCCGCGGGTTGACAGGGGTTGATACGCAGTATTTT.

The V gene is TRBV19, the J gene TRBJ2-7; D may be TRBD1 (6 bases). Deletions cut 3 bases from V and 5 bases from J, with 11 bases between. The CDR3 length is 13 residues. Germline-derived CDR1 and CDR2 are LNHDA and SQIVND (reference sequence). The CDR3 protein is CASSMAGAHEQYF. In DNA, the CDR3 is TGTGCCAGTAGTATGGCAGGGGCCCACGAGCAGTACTTC.

This chain joins TRBV7-2 and TRBJ2-7, with D uncertain. Germline loops: CDR1 SGHTA, CDR2 FQGNSA. The CDR3 totals 13 residues. Trimming shortened V by 3 bases and J by 3 bases, and 9 bases separated the two germline ends. CDR3: CASSFTTFYEQYF. As DNA, the CDR3 is TGTGCCAGCAGCTTTACCACTTTCTACGAGCAGTACTTC. Drawing the rest from reference TRBV7-2 and TRBJ2-7, the complete variable domain is GAGVSQSPSNKVTEKGKDVELRCDPISGHTALYWYRQSLGQGLEFLIYFQGNSAPDKSGLPSDRFSAERTGGSVSTLTIQRTQQEDSAVYLCASSFTTFYEQYFGPGTRLTVT.

CDR3 protein: CASSLTGDALHYYGYTF. The CDR3 region has the DNA TGTGCCAGCAGTTTGACAGGGGATGCTCTCCATTACTATGGCTACACCTTC. This rearrangement joins TRBV28 to TRBJ1-2; the match to TRBD1 covers 8 bases. Germline values: CDR1 MDHEN, CDR2 SYDVKM. Losses at the gene ends were 3 bases for V and 3 bases for J; bases not matched to a gene: 12. The CDR3 is 17 amino acids.

As for this clone: Given a far larger clone just one base away, this is likely a sequencing read error. Other DNA sequences in the same sample also yield this CDR3. The J gene is TRBJ1-4, the V gene TRBV28, with D hard to call. V lost 6 bases and J lost 11, with 16 bases in between. Germline assignment: CDR1 MDHEN and CDR2 SYDVKM. The CDR3 spans 13 residues. CDR3 bases: TGTGCCAGCAGATCCGGCTTTGAGGAGAAACTGTTTTTT. Residues: CASRSGFEEKLFF.

The chain combines TRBV11-2 with TRBJ2-7; tentatively, D is TRBD1 (6 bases). Germline V gives CDR1 SGHAT, CDR2 FQNNGV. Deletions cut 5 bases from V and 2 bases from J, with 19 bases between. This CDR3 is built from 16 residues. DNA of the CDR3: TGTGCCAGCAGCCAAGAACAGGGAGCCAACACCTACGAGCAGTACTTC. It yields the protein CASSQEQGANTYEQYF.

CDR3 sequence reads: CASSGAPRGEKLFF. The DNA for the CDR3 is TGTGCCAGCAGTGGGGCCCCCAGGGGTGAAAAACTGTTTTTT. This rearrangement joins TRBV7-9 to TRBJ1-4; tentatively, D is TRBD1 (6 bases). CDR3 length: 14 amino acids. Per germline, CDR1 SEHNR and CDR2 FQNEAQ (reference sequence). V gave up 6 bases and J gave up 7 bases, with 15 bases separating them.

The chain has TRBV2 and TRBJ2-1; maybe TRBD2 (6 bases). In germline, CDR1 is SNHLY, CDR2 FYNNEI. V was trimmed by 4 bases and J by 1 base, leaving 8 bases between them. The CDR3 length is 14 residues. CDR3 sequence (DNA): TGTGCCAGCAGTGGGGACTTTTCCTACAATGAGCAGTTCTTC. This codes for CASSGDFSYNEQFF. Variable domain in full (rest from reference TRBV2 and TRBJ2-1): EPEVTQTPSHQVTQMGQEVILRCVPISNHLYFYWYRQILGQKVEFLVSFYNNEISEKSEIFDDQFSVERPDGSNFTLKIRSTKLEDSAMYFCASSGDFSYNEQFFGPGTRLTVL.

The rearrangement uses TRBV2 and TRBJ2-5; D remains ambiguous. Trimming left V 6 bases short and J 5 bases short, with 10 bases between. This CDR3 spans 12 amino acids. CDR1 and CDR2 (germline): SNHLY, FYNNEI. CDR3 protein: CASSLTGETQYF. The CDR3 region has the DNA TGTGCCAGCAGCCTCACCGGGGAGACCCAGTACTTC. The complete variable domain, with remaining parts taken from reference TRBV2 and TRBJ2-5, reads EPEVTQTPSHQVTQMGQEVILRCVPISNHLYFYWYRQILGQKVEFLVSFYNNEISEKSEIFDDQFSVERPDGSNFTLKIRSTKLEDSAMYFCASSLTGETQYFGPGTRLLVL.

V is TRBV29-1 and J is TRBJ1-4; a possible D gene is TRBD1 (5 bases). From germline, CDR1 is SQVTM and CDR2 ANQGSEA. The CDR3 has 13 residues. With 2 bases removed from V and 1 base from J, the gap between germline ends came to 5 bases. CDR3 amino acids: CSVEQGTNEKLFF. CDR3 bases: TGCAGCGTTGAACAGGGAACTAATGAAAAACTGTTTTTT.